The T cell receptor (beta chain) described here comes from a study of T cells after yellow fever vaccination. For TCR, cDNA came from 5'RACE template switching, which added a universal primer site and UMIs. Using its own MiXCR run on the 5' RACE reads, TCRdb lists one record per CDR3 protein. The table lists 300,000 to 400,000 distinct CDR3 sequences, about 4% of them singletons. The CDR3 loop spans 14 amino acids. The ends were cut back, 6 bases at V and 0 bases at J, with 9 bases in the middle. The source was PBMCs, collected 5 days after the yellow fever booster vaccination. This chain joins TRBV12-3 or TRBV12-4 and TRBJ2-4, with no clear D. This sequence was found in a man younger than 30 who received the YFV17D yellow fever vaccine. As DNA, the CDR3 is TGTGCCAGCAGCCCGATGTTAGCCAAAAACATTCAGTACTTC. Its translation: CASSPMLAKNIQYF.